Here is one T cell receptor beta chain with its context. In this sample, this clone turned up many times. Its antigen is not yet known. The sequenced fragment ends 3 residues before the CDR3 boundary, so the rest is inferred from the germline J gene. Most of the CVID patients and most of the healthy controls were of Caucasian heritage. Heparinized peripheral whole blood samples of roughly 5 to 9 ml were obtained from each donor. TCRbeta CDR3 repertoires were sequenced from genomic DNA of adults with common variable immune deficiency (CVID) and healthy adult controls. The control group comprised some 22 healthy adult volunteers, some 12 female and around ten male, aged about 20 to 70 years with a mean age of approximately 35. To isolate peripheral blood mononuclear cells, diluted blood was subjected to density centrifugation over Hypaque 1077 or Ficoll-Paque. Genomic DNA was obtained from unsorted mononuclear cells through either Qiagen column purification or a centrifugation-based method.

For sequencing, equivalent amounts of genomic DNA were input from CVID and control samples. For every sample, a 60 bp segment covering the rearranged TCRbeta CDR3 region was amplified and then sequenced. The immunoSEQ assay, a bias-corrected multiplex PCR combined with high-throughput sequencing, was used to amplify TCRbeta. For the original study's pipeline: Each unique nucleotide sequence was treated as a clone and annotated with V, D and J genes, copy number and frequency. Sequences were labeled productive if in frame, and non-productive if out of frame or containing stop codons. Clonality was calculated from Shannon's entropy as previously described. The predicted amino acid sequences of productive clones were used to derive the mean CDR3 Kyte-Doolittle hydropathy. Hierarchical clustering of scaled V gene usage was performed with the R hclust function using Manhattan distance and complete linkage. Clone sharing by CDR3 amino acid sequence was assessed by resampling 12 repertoires per group over 100 rounds. The repertoires were screened for roughly 70 published EBV-specific TCRbeta sequences and around 240 published CMV-specific TCRbeta sequences. Two CVID samples that yielded fewer than 10,000 sequences were excluded from the analysis, so around 40 CVID repertoires were retained. Imported from immuneACCESS, the table was reduced by TCRdb to in-frame sequences with V and J called. These copies leave out some clones; in studies compared against another copy, an unresolved V gene accounts for under half, and the cause of the remainder is not known. V, J and clone size reflect that table, while D and trimming were determined from the DNA. This sample was tabulated with roughly 70,000 clones, among which there are no singletons. Of the sample, roughly 1.6% is held by the ten largest clones.

V lost 8 bases and J lost 0 bases; the stretch between them is 5 bases long. Based on the germline V gene, the CDR1 and CDR2 sequences are SGHVS and FQNEAQ. Measured from the cysteine to the phenylalanine, the CDR3 is 11 residues long. The DNA shown is the part of the CDR3 that was read: 24 bases, in frame from base 1. The data originate from a study of T cell clonality in common variable immunodeficiency (dated by TCRdb to about 2015). What the authors observed across the whole study: Reportedly, TCRbeta sequences from CVID had fewer deletions and N-nucleotide insertions, and highly modified clones with 13 or more V deletions were absent from CVID. It was noted by the authors that sequencing of the repertoires of T cell subpopulations would be needed to clarify the cause of the increased clonality in CVID. Healthy controls shared more TCRbeta clones with each other than CVID subjects shared among themselves (p < 0.0001). Despite equal DNA input, controls averaged approximately 74,000 unique sequences per sample versus about 32,000 in CVID samples. Compared with healthy controls, CVID subjects showed increased TCRbeta clonality (t-test p = 0.018), a feature most characteristic of about a third of subjects. Correlations of repertoire features with clinical complications were constrained by heterogeneity among patients within the CVID cohort.

Sequenced material: peripheral blood mononuclear cells. Recombination connected TRBV7-8 to TRBJ2-7; no D segment can be confidently identified. The receptor comes from a person between 18 and 75 years old in good health. Partial CDR3 DNA: TGTGCCAGCGCGAGCTCCTACGAG. This sequence encodes CASASSYE. Given in full, the CDR3 is CASASSYEQYF.